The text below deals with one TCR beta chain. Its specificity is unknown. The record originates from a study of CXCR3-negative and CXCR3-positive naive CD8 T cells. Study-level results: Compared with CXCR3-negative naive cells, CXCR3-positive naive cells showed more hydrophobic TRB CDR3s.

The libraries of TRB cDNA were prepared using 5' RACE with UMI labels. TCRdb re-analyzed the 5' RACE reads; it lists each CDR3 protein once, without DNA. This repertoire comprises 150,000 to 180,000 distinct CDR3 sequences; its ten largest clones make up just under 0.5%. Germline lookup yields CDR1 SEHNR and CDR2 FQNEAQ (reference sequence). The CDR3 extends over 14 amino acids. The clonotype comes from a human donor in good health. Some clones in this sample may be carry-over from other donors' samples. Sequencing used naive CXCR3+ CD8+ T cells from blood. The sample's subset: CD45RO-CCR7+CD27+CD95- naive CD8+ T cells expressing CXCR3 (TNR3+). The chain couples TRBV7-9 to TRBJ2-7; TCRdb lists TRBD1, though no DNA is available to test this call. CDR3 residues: CASSPGHRSYEQYF. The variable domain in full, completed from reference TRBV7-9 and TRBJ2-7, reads DTGVSQNPRHKITKRGQNVTFRCDPISEHNRLYWYRQTLGQGPEFLTYFQNEAQLEKSRLLSDRFSAERPKGSFSTLEIQRTEQGDSAMYLCASSPGHRSYEQYFGPGTRLTVT.